The 8 T cell receptor beta chains below come from one sample, sequenced in a study of Graves' ophthalmopathy and Graves' hyperthyroidism. For repertoire sequencing, the TCR beta CDR3 regions were amplified from RNA transcripts. Scientists carried out first-round RT-PCR using HTBI primers and then a second-round multiplex PCR. TCRdb reprocessed the multiplex PCR reads via MiXCR and lists one record per CDR3 protein. The sample holds about 620,000 distinct CDR3 sequences, roughly 20% seen once. Material: peripheral blood. The receptors were gathered from a young woman with stable Graves' hyperthyroidism. Some clones in this sample may be carry-over from other donors' samples.

This clonotype has more than one count but fewer than ten. The chain is built from TRBV4-1 and TRBJ2-5; 10 bases align to TRBD1. CDR3 length: 14 residues. With V trimmed by 5 bases and J by 5 bases, 5 bases remained unmatched. CDR1 and CDR2 from the germline V gene are MGHRA and YSYEKL. The CDR3 nucleotides read TGCGCCAGCAGCACGGACAGGGGGATGGAGACCCAGTACTTC. Translating it yields CASSTDRGMETQYF.

This clonotype was seen ten or more times. J is TRBJ1-3 and V is TRBV2; D possibly corresponds to TRBD1 (5 bases). Trimming took 2 bases from V and 0 from J, leaving 8 bases between them. The CDR3 runs to 15 residues. Germline CDR1 SNHLY, CDR2 FYNNEI. For the CDR3, the DNA is TGTGCCAGCAGTGAAACAGGTCTCTCTGGAAACACCATATATTTT. It encodes CASSETGLSGNTIYF. The full variable domain, completed using reference TRBV2 and TRBJ1-3, is EPEVTQTPSHQVTQMGQEVILRCVPISNHLYFYWYRQILGQKVEFLVSFYNNEISEKSEIFDDQFSVERPDGSNFTLKIRSTKLEDSAMYFCASSETGLSGNTIYFGEGSWLTVV.

The count of this clonotype is one. The chain joins TRBV30 to TRBJ1-6; D ambiguous. CDR1 and CDR2 (germline): GTSNPN, SVGIG (reference sequence). This CDR3 has 13 residues. Trimming left V 0 bases short and J 8 bases short, with 8 bases between. The CDR3 nucleotides read TGTGCCTGGAGTGTACAAAATGATTCACCCCTCCACTTT. It translates to CAWSVQNDSPLHF.

This clonotype was seen at least ten times. The chain employs TRBV12-3 or TRBV12-4 and TRBJ1-2; D unresolved. The V end lost 5 bases, the J end lost 7 bases, and 14 bases lay between the germline ends. The CDR3 totals 13 residues. As DNA, the CDR3 is TGTGCCAGCAGTCAAACGAGTTTTGGTGGCTACACCTTC. Encoded protein: CASSQTSFGGYTF.

This clonotype was picked up many times. The chain has TRBV5-1 and TRBJ2-7, with a weak D call TRBD2 (6 bases). V was trimmed by 4 bases and J by 1 base, leaving 15 bases between them. The length of the CDR3 is 15 residues. CDR1 is SGHRS and CDR2 is YFSETQ in the germline V gene. CDR3 sequence (DNA): TGCGCCAGCAGCCTCGGGGGACGGTCTTCCTACGAGCAGTACTTC. It yields the protein CASSLGGRSSYEQYF.

This clonotype was counted ten times or more. The V gene is TRBV20-1, the J gene TRBJ1-2; 7 bases are shared with TRBD1. Per the germline V gene, CDR1 is DFQATT and CDR2 is SNEGSKA (reference sequence). The junction had 9 bases not matched to a gene; V was cut back by 5 bases and J by 3 bases. The CDR3 has 14 amino acids. The CDR3: CSAPRQGSDYGYTF. CDR3 coding DNA: TGCAGTGCTCCGAGACAGGGCTCTGACTATGGCTACACCTTC.

This clonotype occurred once. This rearrangement joins TRBV11-2 to TRBJ2-7; 7 positions agree with TRBD1. Germline CDR1 is SGHAT and CDR2 is FQNNGV. This CDR3 contains 14 residues. V was clipped by 6 bases and J by 3 bases; unmatched bases: 8. This chain's CDR3 is CASRLRGGNYEQYF. The CDR3 DNA follows: TGTGCCAGCAGGTTAAGAGGGGGCAACTACGAGCAGTACTTC.

This rearrangement joins TRBV11-3 to TRBJ2-7; 9 bases are a match to TRBD2. V lost 4 bases, J lost 2 bases, and 6 bases stayed unmatched. CDR3 size: 15 residues. CDR1 is SGHNT, CDR2 YENEEA, per germline. The chain's CDR3 is CASSSRTSDPYEQYF. The CDR3 region has the DNA TGTGCCAGCAGCTCCAGGACTAGCGACCCCTACGAGCAGTACTTC. Full variable domain (outside the CDR3, taken from reference TRBV11-3 and TRBJ2-7): EAGVVQSPRYKIIEKKQPVAFWCNPISGHNTLYWYLQNLGQGPELLIRYENEEAVDDSQLPKDRFSAERLKGVDSTLKIQPAELGDSAVYLCASSSRTSDPYEQYFGPGTRLTVT.